The rows below give T cell receptor beta chains drawn from one sample of a study of identical twins. TCRdb reanalysed the 5' RACE reads using MiXCR and keeps one entry per CDR3 protein. In the table there are 550,000 to 700,000 distinct CDR3 sequences, 7.5% to 10% of which are singletons. Another study also made use of these data, one on yellow fever vaccine responses in identical twins.

The sequencing sample was made of PBMCs. These receptors came from a woman aged 18-35 years in good health. Both conserved end residues are part of each CDR3. A D gene is named only where the DNA matches it firmly. Not all rows give a size; the values are once, few, many and, for expanded clones, a class.

j_call v_call clone_size d_call cdr3_nt cdr3_aa
TRBJ1-5 TRBV5-1 few - TGCGCCAGCAGGTTGGGGAAGAATCAGCCCCAGCATTTT CASRLGKNQPQHF
TRBJ2-1 TRBV12-3/TRBV12-4 many - TGTGCCAGCAGACAATCAGGGTCATCGGGCAATGAGCAGTTCTTC CASRQSGSSGNEQFF
TRBJ2-7 TRBV27 - TRBD1 TGTGCCAGCAGACTACAGGGGGTCGACGAGCAGTACTTC CASRLQGVDEQYF
TRBJ1-3 TRBV4-1 - - TGCGCCAGCAGCCAAGATAGAGACGGGAGAAGAGACACCATATATTTT CASSQDRDGRRDTIYF
TRBJ2-7 TRBV12-3/TRBV12-4 - - TGTGCCAGCAGTTTTACCCCTGAAGAGGGTTCCTACGAGCAGTACTTC CASSFTPEEGSYEQYF
TRBJ2-3 TRBV5-6 few TRBD2 TGTGCCAGCAGTTATGGGGCTAGCGGGAGAAAGGCAGATACGCAGTATTTT CASSYGASGRKADTQYF
TRBJ2-7 TRBV7-8 few TRBD1 TGTGCCAGCAGCTTCATCCCCGGGACAGGATCCTACGAGCAGTACTTC CASSFIPGTGSYEQYF
TRBJ2-7 TRBV27 many TRBD2 TGTGCCAGCAGTTTATACCCTCTCGGGGGGGCGGACAATTACGAGCAGTACTTC CASSLYPLGGADNYEQYF
TRBJ2-5 TRBV20-1 many TRBD2 TGCAGGCCGGATCGGGGCGGGGGCCAAGAGACCCAGTACTTC CRPDRGGGQETQYF
TRBJ2-1 TRBV5-1 many - TGCGCCAGCAGCTCAAGTCCAAGGTACAATGAGCAGTTCTTC CASSSSPRYNEQFF
TRBJ2-7 TRBV20-1 - - TGCAGTGCTTCCGGGACACGATCCTACGAGCAGTACTTC CSASGTRSYEQYF
TRBJ2-1 TRBV12-3/TRBV12-4 few - TGTGCCAGCAGTTATGGCGGTGAAACCTACAATGAGCAGTTCTTC CASSYGGETYNEQFF
TRBJ2-1 TRBV7-3 - TRBD1 TGTGCCAGCAGCCGGACAGGGTTAAATGAGCAGTTCTTC CASSRTGLNEQFF
TRBJ2-5 TRBV11-2 many - TGTGCCAGCAGCTTAGATCAAGGGGCGATGATCCAAGAGACCCAGTACTTC CASSLDQGAMIQETQYF
TRBJ2-6 TRBV15 few - TGTGCCACCAGCATCCGGGGCGCCGTTGGGGCCAACGTCCTGACTTTC CATSIRGAVGANVLTF
TRBJ2-3 TRBV11-2 few TRBD2 TGTGCCAGCAGCTTAGGACTAGCGGGAGGGATGACAGATACGCAGTATTTT CASSLGLAGGMTDTQYF
TRBJ2-5 TRBV4-3 few TRBD2 TGCGCCAGCAGCCAAGATACGACTAGCGTGGAGACCCAGTACTTC CASSQDTTSVETQYF
TRBJ1-1 TRBV28 - TRBD1 TGTGCCAGCAGTTTATGGGCAGGGGGTGAAGCTTTCTTT CASSLWAGGEAFF
TRBJ2-1 TRBV7-2 - - TGTGCCAGCAGCCGCAGGGGGGTTTACAATGAGCAGTTCTTC CASSRRGVYNEQFF
TRBJ2-7 TRBV12-3/TRBV12-4 - - TGTGCCAGCAGCTCTACAGTGGGAGGCGAGCAGTACTTC CASSSTVGGEQYF
TRBJ2-1 TRBV7-6 - - TGTGCCAGCAGCCCTTTTGGCGGGCGGCAGTTCTTC CASSPFGGRQFF
TRBJ1-2 TRBV5-1 many - TGCGCCAGCAGCTTGGGTTCTAACTATGGCTACACCTTC CASSLGSNYGYTF
TRBJ2-3 TRBV28 many - TGTGCCAGCAGTTTGGTTTTGACGAGCAGCACAGATACGCAGTATTTT CASSLVLTSSTDTQYF
TRBJ2-1 TRBV7-2 few - TGTGCCAGCAGCCCTCATAATTTTGACAATGAGCAGTTCTTC CASSPHNFDNEQFF
TRBJ2-7 TRBV28 many - TGTGCCAGCAGTTTACGGCAGGCCTACGAGCAGTACTTC CASSLRQAYEQYF
TRBJ2-2 TRBV20-1 - - TGCAGTGCCCCAAAGGGGGGGAACTACGGGGAGCTGTTTTTT CSAPKGGNYGELFF
TRBJ2-7 TRBV7-8 many - TGTGCCAGCAGCGACCAGCCCTACGAGCAGTACTTC CASSDQPYEQYF
TRBJ2-5 TRBV20-1 many TRBD2 TGCAGTGCTAGTTCTAGCGGCGGGCAAGAGACCCAGTACTTC CSASSSGGQETQYF
TRBJ2-7 TRBV24-1 many TRBD1 TGTGCCACCAGTGGCCACAGGGGCGAGCAGTACTTC CATSGHRGEQYF
TRBJ1-1 TRBV5-1 few - TGCGCCAGCAGCCCAAATGGCAGGGGTATGAACACTGAAGCTTTCTTT CASSPNGRGMNTEAFF
TRBJ2-1 TRBV11-3 many - TGTGCCAGCAGCTCAAGGCCGTACAATGAGCAGTTCTTC CASSSRPYNEQFF
TRBJ2-5 TRBV2 - TRBD1 TGTGCCAGCAGTGAAGACAGGGGGCAAGAGACCCAGTACTTC CASSEDRGQETQYF
TRBJ2-2 TRBV3-1 few TRBD2 TGTGCCAGCACCGGGGGACTAGAGGCACTCGGGGAGCTGTTTTTT CASTGGLEALGELFF
TRBJ2-1 TRBV2 many TRBD2 TGTGCCAGCAGTAAGGGGCCTAGCGGGAGTTCCGGTGAGCAGTTCTTC CASSKGPSGSSGEQFF
TRBJ2-1 TRBV6-1 many - TGTGCCACCTACCGTGCGGGCCGTGGGAATGAGCAGTTCTTC CATYRAGRGNEQFF
TRBJ2-1 TRBV28 many TRBD1 TGTGCCGCAACCGGACAGGGGTCCGACTTGCGGTTCTTC CAATGQGSDLRFF
TRBJ2-1 TRBV5-1 many TRBD2 TGCGCCAGCAGGAAAACCGGGACTAGCTTCTATGAGCAGTTCTTC CASRKTGTSFYEQFF
TRBJ2-1 TRBV7-2 - - TGTGCCAGCAGCTCCATAGAGCTAGGTGAGCAGTTCTTC CASSSIELGEQFF
TRBJ2-3 TRBV7-6 - - TGTGCCAGCAGCTTATCTCCGGCCGCAGATACGCAGTATTTT CASSLSPAADTQYF
TRBJ1-1 TRBV9 many - TGTGCCAGCAGCGTAGGGGAACAGGGAAGGTCTGAAGCTTTCTTT CASSVGEQGRSEAFF
TRBJ2-7 TRBV2 - TRBD2 TGTGCCAGCAGTGAAGAATCTCGCGGGAGGGTCGAGCAGTACTTC CASSEESRGRVEQYF
TRBJ2-7 TRBV20-1 many TRBD1 TGCAGTGCCAGTCCCCCGGGACAGGGACGTCGGGGGCAGTACTTC CSASPPGQGRRGQYF
TRBJ1-5 TRBV6-2/TRBV6-3 many - TGTGCCAGCACCATGGGGACGGAGGGTTATAATCAGCCCCAGCATTTT CASTMGTEGYNQPQHF
TRBJ1-5 TRBV5-1 few TRBD1 TGCGCCAGCAGCTTGGAAGGGACAGGGGGTCAGCCCCAGCATTTT CASSLEGTGGQPQHF